The T cell receptor beta chain under discussion was sequenced for a study of T cell changes during pregnancy in multiple sclerosis. The method was immunoSEQ multiplex PCR; TCRdb's version includes in-frame clones alone and lacks a portion of them. Here the sample spans fewer than 95,000 clones, approximately 94% being singletons. This clonotype was obtained from a female donor with multiple sclerosis, enrolled in a pregnancy study. The sample was peripheral blood, taken in the third trimester of pregnancy.

The CDR3 DNA sequence: TGTGCCAGCAGCCCGCGGGGAGCGGGAGGATTAGGAGAGACCCAGTACTTC. It encodes CASSPRGAGGLGETQYF. The chain links TRBV7-8 to TRBJ2-5, with 9 bases matching TRBD2. The germline CDR1 and CDR2 sequences are SGHVS and FQNEAQ. The trim removed 5 bases at V and 4 bases at J, leaving 14 bases unmatched. The CDR3 runs to 17 residues.